Following are 6 T cell receptor beta chains from one sample sequenced in a study of blood T cell repertoires in COVID-19. Method: immunoSEQ multiplex PCR; TCRdb's copy keeps in-frame clones and lacks some. The data contain about 140,000 clones, 75% to 80% of them singletons. Sequencing input: PBMCs or T cells enriched from blood (not recorded which). These receptors were collected from a woman in her fifties or sixties who had recovered from COVID-19.

The V and J genes are TRBV5-1 and TRBJ1-4, with TRBD1 as a possible D gene (6 bases). This CDR3 spans 18 amino acids. The V end was cut by 3 bases, the J end by 0 bases, with 18 bases between. The germline V gene has CDR1 SGHRS and CDR2 YFSETQ. The CDR3 is CASSSGGGGTATNEKLFF. CDR3 in DNA: TGCGCCAGCAGCTCTGGGGGAGGGGGGACTGCAACTAATGAAAAACTGTTTTTT.

This clone was seen only a few times. The V and J genes are TRBV2 and TRBJ1-1; 7 positions match TRBD1. Trimming removed 4 bases from V and 1 base from J; junction bases left unmatched: 3. CDR3 length: 14 amino acids. Per germline, CDR1 SNHLY and CDR2 FYNNEI. The chain's CDR3 is CASSARGANTEAFF. In DNA form, the CDR3 reads TGTGCCAGCAGTGCCAGGGGGGCGAACACTGAAGCTTTCTTT.

The chain couples TRBV11-3 to TRBJ2-6, with 7 bases fitting TRBD2. This CDR3 region has 18 residues. Germline CDR1 SGHNT, CDR2 YENEEA. V shed 5 bases, J shed 0 bases, and the junction held 10 bases outside the gene matches. The CDR3: CASSPGRLVTSGANVLTF. The CDR3 nucleotides are TGTGCCAGCAGCCCCGGGAGGCTGGTTACCTCTGGGGCCAACGTCCTGACTTTC.

This clone was counted once. The rearrangement links TRBV6-5 to TRBJ2-1, with D possibly TRBD1 on 6 matching bases. Trimming shortened V by 6 bases and J by 0 bases, and 12 bases separated the two germline ends. There are 15 residues in the CDR3. The germline gives CDR1 MNHEY, CDR2 SVGAGI. The CDR3, as DNA: TGTGCCAGCAGGGACAGACAGAGCTCCTACAATGAGCAGTTCTTC. Translated, it gives CASRDRQSSYNEQFF.

The chain has TRBV19 and TRBJ2-1; maybe TRBD1 (5 bases). The V end lost 6 bases, the J end lost 3 bases, and 12 bases lay between the germline ends. The CDR3 covers 14 residues. Per germline, CDR1 LNHDA and CDR2 SQIVND (reference sequence). CDR3 nucleotides: TGTGCCAGTAGCCAAGGGGATCTCTACAATGAGCAGTTCTTC. Translated, it gives CASSQGDLYNEQFF.

This chain connects TRBV11-3 to TRBJ1-3; TRBD1 might be the D (5 bases). Germline V gene data show CDR1 as SGHNT and CDR2 as YENEEA. The CDR3 has 16 residues. V was cut by 3 bases and J by 1 base, with 13 bases left in between. CDR3 bases: TGTGCCAGCAGCTTCGAAGGGGTACTTTCTGGAAACACCATATATTTT. Protein product: CASSFEGVLSGNTIYF. Full variable domain (remainder filled in from reference TRBV11-3 and TRBJ1-3): EAGVVQSPRYKIIEKKQPVAFWCNPISGHNTLYWYLQNLGQGPELLIRYENEEAVDDSQLPKDRFSAERLKGVDSTLKIQPAELGDSAVYLCASSFEGVLSGNTIYFGEGSWLTVV.